The T cell receptor beta chain under discussion was sequenced for a study of technical replicates of blood from four donors. This table comes from immunoSEQ multiplex PCR, and its TCRdb copy is limited to in-frame clones, with some not included. The sample lists fewer than 90,000 clones; about 94% were seen once. The receptor's source is a human donor in good health. Specimen: T cells isolated from PBMCs.

The CDR3, as DNA: TGTGCCAGCAGTTACTCCGGGACAGAGGGCTACACCTTC. It is translated as CASSYSGTEGYTF. The chain joins TRBV6-6 to TRBJ1-2, with 7 bases identical to TRBD1. Germline trimming cut 0 bases from V and 8 bases from J; bases unmatched to any gene: 3. Germline V CDR1 and CDR2: MNHNY, SVGAGI (reference sequence). The CDR3 runs to 13 residues.